Following are 27 T cell receptor beta chains from one sample sequenced in a study of Graves' ophthalmopathy and Graves' hyperthyroidism. For repertoire sequencing, the TCR beta CDR3 regions were amplified from RNA transcripts. HTBI primers primed a first-round RT-PCR, and a second-round multiplex PCR followed. MiXCR, applied by TCRdb to the multiplex PCR reads, yields one record per CDR3 protein. The repertoire holds fewer than 650,000 distinct CDR3 sequences, with 20% to 25% as singletons. The sample comprised peripheral blood. Receptor source: a woman aged 18-29 years with stable Graves' hyperthyroidism. Some clones in this sample may be carry-over from other donors' samples.

A few counts support this clonotype. The V call is TRBV18, the J call TRBJ2-2; D unclear. Trimming took 6 bases from V and 7 from J, leaving 9 bases between them. This CDR3 region has 12 residues. Germline V gene lookup returns CDR1 KGHSH and CDR2 LQKENI. CDR3 sequence: CASSVYGGELFF. As DNA, the CDR3 is TGTGCCAGCTCCGTGTATGGCGGGGAGCTGTTTTTT.

This clonotype has a count of ten or more. This CDR3 fails to terminate in the conserved phenylalanine or tryptophan, so it likely reflects a read error. The rearrangement joins TRBV6-1 to TRBJ1-5; possible D gene TRBD1, 5 bases. The CDR3 is 14 amino acids. In germline, CDR1 is MNHNS, CDR2 SASEGT. Trimming left V 3 bases short and J 7 bases short, with 13 bases between. CDR3 nucleotides: TGTGCCAGCAGTGATTCGGGGGGAAAGCAGCCCCAGCATCTT. It yields the protein CASSDSGGKQPQHL.

This clonotype was observed many times. The chain carries TRBV27 and TRBJ1-1; 8 bases align to TRBD1. The germline V gene encodes CDR1 MNHEY and CDR2 SMNVEV (reference sequence). This CDR3 is 13 amino acids long. V lost 5 bases, J lost 10 bases, and 9 bases stayed unmatched. The DNA of the CDR3 is TGTGCCAGCAGTGAAACAGGGGGGGGACGAGCTTTCTTT. Its translation is CASSETGGGRAFF.

Only a few counts were recorded for this clonotype. The CDR3 is CASSQVLLAAPYNEQFF. CDR3 nucleotide sequence: TGCGCCAGCAGCCAAGTCCTACTAGCGGCACCCTACAATGAGCAGTTCTTC. V is TRBV4-1 and J is TRBJ2-1; 8 bases are a match to TRBD2. Germline V CDR1 and CDR2: MGHRA, YSYEKL. Losses at the gene ends were 1 base for V and 2 bases for J; bases not matched to a gene: 7. The CDR3 totals 17 residues.

The chain employs TRBV6-5 and TRBJ1-1; a possible D gene is TRBD1 (6 bases). The CDR3 sequence is 15 residues long. The germline V and J ends were trimmed by 2 bases and 5 bases, with 15 bases remaining between them. CDR1 and CDR2 (germline): MNHEY, SVGAGI. The DNA for the CDR3 is TGTGCCAGCAGTTACACTTCCAGGGGTGAAACTGAAGCTTTCTTT. This codes for CASSYTSRGETEAFF.

This clonotype was detected only a few times. The rearrangement joins TRBV20-1 to TRBJ2-7, with D possibly being TRBD1 (6 bases). V dropped 3 bases and J dropped 0 bases, with 9 bases sitting between them. Germline V gene lookup returns CDR1 DFQATT and CDR2 SNEGSKA (reference sequence). The CDR3 contains 13 residues. This CDR3 reads CSASQGSSYEQYF. In DNA form, the CDR3 reads TGCAGTGCTAGTCAGGGGAGCTCCTACGAGCAGTACTTC.

This clonotype was detected many times. The genes are TRBV30 and TRBJ1-6; TRBD1 might be the D (6 bases). Per germline, CDR1 GTSNPN and CDR2 SVGIG (reference sequence). The CDR3 has 11 amino acids. The V gene lost 0 bases and the J gene lost 18 bases, with 12 bases spanning the gap. CDR3 bases: TGTGCCTGGAGTGTTGGGGGGCCTGCCCACTTT. The encoded protein is CAWSVGGPAHF. The full variable domain, its missing parts supplied by reference TRBV30 and TRBJ1-6, is SQTIHQWPATLVQPVGSPLSLECTVEGTSNPNLYWYRQAAGRGLQLLFYSVGIGQISSEVPQNLSASRPQDRQFILSSKKLLLSDSGFYLCAWSVGGPAHFGNGTRLTVT.

There are many counts of this clonotype. J is TRBJ2-7 and V is TRBV20-1; 7 bases agree with TRBD1. Germline loops: CDR1 DFQATT, CDR2 SNEGSKA (reference sequence). With 1 base clipped from V and 5 bases from J, the junction kept 5 bases outside the gene matches. The CDR3 sequence is 13 residues long. The CDR3 DNA reads as TGCAGTGCTAGAGCACAGGGGTTTGACGAGCAGTACTTC. Translated: CSARAQGFDEQYF.

In this sample, this clonotype turned up many times. This rearrangement joins TRBV5-1 to TRBJ1-6, with 9 nucleotides matching TRBD1. The length of the CDR3 is 14 residues. Per germline, CDR1 SGHRS and CDR2 YFSETQ. V was clipped by 0 bases and J by 10 bases; unmatched bases: 2. Here the CDR3 reads CASSLGDRESPLHF. In DNA, the CDR3 is TGCGCCAGCAGCTTGGGGGACAGGGAATCACCCCTCCACTTT.

This clonotype was observed many times. The rearrangement joins TRBV12-3 or TRBV12-4 to TRBJ1-5; unclear D gene. This CDR3 has 13 residues. Trimming stripped 5 bases from V and 2 bases from J, with 7 bases between. In DNA, the CDR3 is TGTGCCAGCAGTCCTCCCGGCAATCAGCCCCAGCATTTT. Protein: CASSPPGNQPQHF.

The table lists this clonotype with a few counts. The chain joins TRBV6-1 to TRBJ2-7; TRBD1 matches at 7 bases. Trimming took 8 bases from V and 0 from J; bases not matched to a gene: 4. Germline V lookup: CDR1 MNHNS, CDR2 SASEGT. The CDR3 covers 13 residues. The CDR3 DNA is TGTGCCAGCCGGGACAGCAACTCCTACGAGCAGTACTTC. Protein sequence: CASRDSNSYEQYF.

The table lists this clonotype with many counts. J is TRBJ1-2 and V is TRBV6-5; possibly TRBD1 for D (5 bases). This CDR3 has 13 residues. The germline V gene encodes CDR1 MNHEY and CDR2 SVGAGI. V was shortened by 2 bases and J by 4 bases, with 8 bases between the two germline ends. The CDR3 DNA is TGTGCCAGCAGTTACCAGGGTAGCTATGGCTACACCTTC. Protein product: CASSYQGSYGYTF.

The chain carries TRBV5-1 and TRBJ1-2; 8 bases map to TRBD1. V trimming: 3 bases; J trimming: 3 bases; junction bases outside the gene matches: 7. Germline V gives CDR1 SGHRS, CDR2 YFSETQ. This CDR3 is 15 amino acids long. The CDR3 region is CASSSNDRGDYGYTF. The CDR3 bases are TGCGCCAGCAGCTCCAATGACAGGGGCGACTATGGCTACACCTTC.

This clonotype has at least ten counts. V gene TRBV28 combines with J gene TRBJ1-1, with 10 bases aligning to TRBD1. From germline, CDR1 is MDHEN and CDR2 SYDVKM. The CDR3 spans 16 residues. The ends lost 3 bases at V and 12 bases at J; junction bases unmatched: 16. CDR3 bases: TGTGCCAGCAGTTTGATTCTTGGGGGGGACAGGGGTAGTTCTTTCTTT. Protein product: CASSLILGGDRGSSFF.

As for this clonotype: The junction departs from the called germline gene at one end, perhaps through a read error. This chain uses TRBV7-2 with TRBJ1-1; D is uncertain. The CDR3 length is 15 residues. The germline gives CDR1 SGHTA, CDR2 FQGNSA. CDR3 residues: CASSLPGSANTEACF. The CDR3 DNA reads TGTGCCAGCAGCCTCCCAGGATCCGCGAACACTGAAGCTTGCTTT. The variable domain in full, with the rest retrieved from reference TRBV7-2 and TRBJ1-1, is GAGVSQSPSNKVTEKGKDVELRCDPISGHTALYWYRQSLGQGLEFLIYFQGNSAPDKSGLPSDRFSAERTGGSVSTLTIQRTQQEDSAVYLCASSLPGSANTEACFGQGTRLTVV.

The CDR3 sequence: CASTRDRAYEQYF. The CDR3 bases are TGTGCCAGCACCCGGGACCGAGCCTACGAGCAGTACTTC. The chain has TRBV12-3 or TRBV12-4 and TRBJ2-7; D may match TRBD1 or TRBD2 (5 bases each). There are 13 residues in the CDR3. V was shortened by 7 bases and J by 2 bases, with 12 bases between the two germline ends.

This chain links TRBV20-1 with TRBJ2-7; TRBD2 aligns across 11 bases. With 3 bases clipped from V and 6 bases from J, the junction kept 1 base outside the gene matches. The CDR3 sequence is 12 residues long. CDR1 is DFQATT and CDR2 is SNEGSKA in the germline V gene (reference sequence). CDR3 nucleotide sequence: TGCAGTGCTAGTAGCGGGAGGGTCGAGCAGTACTTC. It specifies CSASSGRVEQYF.

This clonotype appeared many times. Possible read error: a much larger clone is one base away. J is TRBJ1-6 and V is TRBV6-1; no clear D gene. V dropped 0 bases and J dropped 9 bases, with 6 bases sitting between them. This CDR3 is 13 amino acids long. In germline, CDR1 is MNHNS, CDR2 SASEGT. CDR3 nucleotides: TGTGCCAGCAGTGAAGCGTGGGGTTCACCCCTCCACTTT. Protein sequence: CASSEAWGSPLHF.

The DNA of the CDR3 is TGTGCCAGCAGCCCACGACTAGCGGGAGTCGTCGGGGAGCTGTTTTTT. Translating gives CASSPRLAGVVGELFF. The genes are TRBV9 and TRBJ2-2; the match to TRBD2 covers 12 bases. There are 16 residues in the CDR3. The germline gives CDR1 SGDLS, CDR2 YYNGEE. The junction had 8 bases not matched to a gene; V was cut back by 4 bases and J by 7 bases. Full variable domain (outside the CDR3, taken from reference TRBV9 and TRBJ2-2): DSGVTQTPKHLITATGQRVTLRCSPRSGDLSVYWYQQSLDQGLQFLIQYYNGEERAKGNILERFSAQQFPDLHSELNLSSLELGDSALYFCASSPRLAGVVGELFFGEGSRLTVL.

This clonotype has ten or more counts. This sequence joins TRBV12-3 or TRBV12-4 and TRBJ1-1; TRBD1 is a possible D gene (5 bases). V lost 7 bases and J lost 5, with 20 bases in between. The CDR3 totals 15 residues. The CDR3 sequence is CASTWGFSGWTEAFF. The CDR3 bases are TGTGCCAGCACATGGGGGTTTTCCGGGTGGACTGAAGCTTTCTTT.

This chain joins TRBV5-1 and TRBJ2-2; 7 bases map to TRBD1. Losses at the gene ends were 4 bases for V and 1 base for J; bases not matched to a gene: 7. The CDR3 contains 16 residues. CDR1 is SGHRS, CDR2 YFSETQ, per germline. CDR3 in DNA: TGCGCCAGCAGCGCGGAGACAGGGCGGAACACCGGGGAGCTGTTTTTT. This gives the protein CASSAETGRNTGELFF.

The chain joins TRBV7-8 to TRBJ2-5; 11 bases align to TRBD2. The CDR3 consists of 16 residues. Germline V gene data show CDR1 as SGHVS and CDR2 as FQNEAQ. V lost 8 bases and J lost 0; bases outside the gene matches: 8. CDR3 nucleotide sequence: TGTGCCAGCGTCACTAGCGGGGGACCGTACCAAGAGACCCAGTACTTC. Its protein is CASVTSGGPYQETQYF.

This clonotype was counted ten times or more. The rearrangement links TRBV6-1 to TRBJ2-7; 8 bases align to TRBD2. In germline, CDR1 is MNHNS, CDR2 SASEGT. V dropped 6 bases and J dropped 4; count of bases not matched to a gene: 11. There are 15 residues in the CDR3. The CDR3 region is CASSEGVAGWYEQYF. DNA of the CDR3: TGTGCCAGCAGCGAGGGGGTAGCGGGGTGGTACGAGCAGTACTTC.

This clonotype has just a few counts. The chain employs TRBV20-1 and TRBJ2-4; 10 bases match TRBD1. CDR1 DFQATT and CDR2 SNEGSKA come from the germline V gene (reference sequence). The V gene end was trimmed by 5 bases and the J gene end by 1 base; junction bases not matched to a gene: 2. The CDR3 runs to 14 residues. The CDR3 DNA follows: TGCAGTGCTGACAGGGGGCGTGCCAAAAACATTCAGTACTTC. Translating it yields CSADRGRAKNIQYF.

In its sample, this clonotype was seen many times. The chain combines TRBV20-1 with TRBJ1-1; tentatively, D is TRBD1 (5 bases). The CDR3 has 13 amino acids. CDR1 and CDR2 (germline): DFQATT, SNEGSKA (reference sequence). The V and J ends lost 3 bases and 2 bases respectively, with 10 bases between them. CDR3 nucleotides: TGCAGTGCTAGCTATCAGGGAAACACTGAAGCTTTCTTT. Protein product: CSASYQGNTEAFF.

The V call is TRBV5-1, the J call TRBJ2-7; D gene unclear. The germline V and J ends were trimmed by 0 bases and 0 bases, with 7 bases remaining between them. The germline CDR1 and CDR2 sequences are SGHRS and YFSETQ. The CDR3 runs 14 residues. CDR3 protein: CASSLGDNSYEQYF. The DNA of the CDR3 is TGCGCCAGCAGCTTGGGTGACAACTCCTACGAGCAGTACTTC.

This clonotype was seen repeatedly, ten times or more. The CDR3 ends on some other residue instead of the conserved phenylalanine or tryptophan, so this is likely a read error. This chain connects TRBV12-3 or TRBV12-4 to TRBJ1-1, with a weak D call TRBD1 (5 bases). Trimming took 3 bases from V and 1 from J, leaving 9 bases between them. CDR3 length equals 14 residues. The CDR3 sequence is CASSLGHANTEAFL. The DNA of the CDR3 is TGTGCCAGCAGTTTGGGGCACGCGAACACTGAAGCTTTCCTT.